This T cell receptor (beta chain) was identified during a study of OX40 agonist ivuxolimab in advanced cancers. This clone was counted only a few times. Assay used: immunoSEQ multiplex PCR; TCRdb lists only in-frame clones, some missing. This table has some 26,000 clones, 80% to 85% appearing once. Autoimmune disease history or systemic immunosuppression was exclusionary. This CDR3 comprises 14 residues. Germline loops: CDR1 SEHNR, CDR2 FQNEAQ (reference sequence). V shed 1 base and J shed 7 bases, with 8 bases lying between them. V usage is TRBV7-9 and J usage is TRBJ1-6, with a tentative D call TRBD1 (6 bases). This specimen consisted of CD4+ or CD8+ T cells sorted from blood, obtained in a trial of the OX40 agonist ivuxolimab. The TCR comes from an adult with an advanced solid tumor such as melanoma, head and neck, liver or kidney cancer. CDR3 protein: CASSLVQGNSPLHF. The CDR3 nucleotides are TGTGCCAGCAGCTTAGTACAGGGAAATTCACCCCTCCACTTT. The variable domain in full, with the rest retrieved from reference TRBV7-9 and TRBJ1-6, is DTGVSQNPRHKITKRGQNVTFRCDPISEHNRLYWYRQTLGQGPEFLTYFQNEAQLEKSRLLSDRFSAERPKGSFSTLEIQRTEQGDSAMYLCASSLVQGNSPLHFGNGTRLTVT.